This TCR beta chain originates from a study of blood T cell repertoires in COVID-19. Study summary: Whether acute or convalescent, the COVID-19 samples came from the United States, Italy and Spain. In each case, the material was cDNA or gDNA derived from T cells, B-cell-depleted T cells, or PBMCs.

CDR1 and CDR2 from the germline V gene are SGHTA and FQGNSA. The CDR3 is 16 amino acids. V was clipped by 7 bases and J by 0 bases, with 13 bases between them. As processed by the authors: The authors estimated nucleated cell counts from reference gene primer amplification. Using immunoSEQ multiplex PCR, the repertoire was profiled, and TCRdb retains in-frame clones only, with some absent. That table supplies the V and J calls and clone size; D and trimming were determined from the DNA. The top ten hold over 25% of the sample, which has roughly 73,000 clones, over 75% seen once. Material: peripheral blood. V is TRBV7-2 and J is TRBJ1-6; no clear D. The TCR comes from a woman older than 75 with active or convalescent COVID-19. CDR3 DNA sequence: TGTGCCAGCACCCAAGTGGCCAACTCCTATAATTCACCCCTCCACTTT. Translated, it gives CASTQVANSYNSPLHF.